Reported below is one T cell receptor (beta chain). CDR1 is LGHNA, CDR2 YNFKEQ, per germline. Trimming removed 1 base at V and 3 bases at J, with 13 bases between. The CDR3 totals 15 residues. This sample is part of a study of blood T cell repertoires in COVID-19. The overall study: Sites in the United States, Italy and Spain provided acute and convalescent COVID-19 samples. PBMCs, B-cell-depleted T cells, or T cells provided the cDNA or gDNA that made up the material.

Methods used by the authors: The authors estimated nucleated cell counts from reference gene primer amplification. Sequenced by immunoSEQ multiplex PCR; TCRdb stores in-frame clones only, minus some. Clonal size and the V and J genes are those of that table, whereas D and trimming came from the DNA. The repertoire holds some 48,000 clones, with 90% as singletons. J is TRBJ2-7 and V is TRBV4-2; possibly TRBD2 for D (7 bases). The TCR sequence derives from a man between 65 and 85 years old with acute or convalescent COVID-19. The specimen sequenced was peripheral blood. CDR3 bases: TGTGCCAGCAGCCAAGGGCGGGGGCCCATCTACGAGCAGTACTTC. Amino acids: CASSQGRGPIYEQYF.